This TCR beta chain originates from a study of T-cell memory formation after mild COVID-19. The overall study: Clusters were largely donor specific.

TCRdb recomputed calls from the 5' RACE reads with MiXCR, one row per CDR3 protein. The table lists 110,000 to 150,000 distinct CDR3 sequences, almost 25% of them singletons. The CDR3 has 15 residues. Germline lookup yields CDR1 DFQATT and CDR2 SNEGSKA (reference sequence). The V end lost 0 bases, the J end lost 2 bases, and 13 bases lay between the germline ends. The source material was PBMCs or a T cell subset sorted from them (not recorded which). The clonotype originates from an adult woman who had mild COVID-19 (a few samples of this study predate the infection). Cell type and time point are not known. This rearrangement joins TRBV20-1 to TRBJ1-2; D possibly corresponds to TRBD1 (6 bases). The CDR3 spells CSARDPQGTNYGYTF. In DNA, the CDR3 is TGCAGTGCTAGAGATCCCCAGGGGACGAACTATGGCTACACCTTC.